This TCR beta chain is from a study of shared clonotypes between healthy human individuals. Findings and caveats of the study: What limited the represented genetic and exposure-history diversity was the small number of donors.

The genomic DNA of each subset was split evenly across several immunoSEQ plates. Source study methods: ImmunoSEQ yielded junction-only sequences lacking quality scores, so filtering differed. Method: immunoSEQ multiplex PCR; TCRdb's copy keeps in-frame clones and lacks some. For V, J and clone size, that table is used; D and trimming come from the DNA. The data show approximately 480,000 clones, approximately 79% seen once. The donors were all Caucasian adults (living in Nashville, Tennessee). About this clone itself: Its antigen is not known. At one of its ends the junction is not consistent with the germline gene, which may arise from a read error.

CDR1 ENHRY and CDR2 SYGVKD come from the germline V gene. There are 13 residues in the CDR3. The sequenced material came from PBMCs. This TCR was sampled from a woman in her thirties or forties in good health. Some clones in this sample may be carry-over from other donors' samples. J is TRBJ1-5 and V is TRBV10-3; D possibly corresponds to TRBD1 (5 bases). The CDR3 region is CASSSQGWQPQHF. CDR3 nucleotides: TGTGCCAGCAGTTCTCAGGGCTGGCAGCCCCAGCATTTT.